The TCR beta chain described here comes from a study of shared clonotypes between healthy human individuals (TCRdb year 2020). For the study in its entirety: Two women and a few men aged 18 to 49 years were included in the cohort. For each donor, three plates each were used for CD4 naive and CD4 memory, two plates were used for CD8 naive, and one plate was used for CD8 memory. The study deeply sequenced blood TCR repertoires of five healthy adults to estimate repertoire size and the extent of clonotype sharing between individuals. Libraries were prepared and TCR repertoires were sequenced by different laboratories using diverse techniques, in order to increase sequencing depth and limit assay-specific biases. Each donor's leukapheresis produced roughly between roughly 0.85 and 9.5 billion PBMCs.

Using the deep immunoSEQ assay, TCR CDR3 regions were amplified from genomic DNA by multiplex PCR. Extracted genomic DNA from each cell subset was spread evenly across all wells of several immunoSEQ 96-well plates, with each plate serving as a replicate. For sorted subsets, about 210 ng of genomic DNA, equivalent to roughly 33,000 T cell genomes, went into each replicate PCR. Purified libraries were measured with a Qubit 3.0 fluorometer, size-checked on a Bioanalyzer 2100, and measured again with the KAPA Library Quantification kit. A separate single-read 150-cycle Illumina NextSeq 550 flow cell was used to sequence each immunoSEQ 96-well plate. The original pipeline was this. Because the immunoSEQ output held only junctional sequences and lacked quality scores, the filtering could not match the filtering applied to full-length reads. To assign V/J genes and CDR3, sequences were annotated against IMGT germline references using PyIR, a Python wrapper for IgBLAST v1.9. Reads were removed for weak V/J assignments (E-value above 1e-6), missing CDR3, stop codons, out-of-frame junctions, or ambiguous translated residues. V3J clonotypes were defined as sequences sharing the same inferred V gene, J gene, and CDR3 amino acid sequence. Percentage overlap between repertoires was computed as shared unique clonotypes divided by the size of the smaller repertoire. RTK rarefaction, the Chao1 estimator, and Recon v2.1 estimates of unobserved clonotypes were used to assess repertoire richness. For all TCRbeta clonotypes obtained by the gDNA method from a handful of donors, generation probabilities were computed with OLGA. The clones in this table, taken by TCRdb from immuneACCESS, are in-frame only. Not every clone is retained; where verified, under half of the shortfall comes from an unresolved V gene, and the cause of the rest is unknown. That table supplies the V and J calls and clone size; D and trimming were determined from the DNA. The sample profile shows around 940,000 clones; 76% of them were found once. The ten top clones hold over 1.3% of the sample.

V ends up 0 bases short and J 7 bases short, with an unmatched junction base count of 6. CDR1 and CDR2, per the germline V gene, are ENHRY and SYGVKD. Counted from cysteine to phenylalanine, this CDR3 has 15 amino acids. The entry retains the CDR3 DNA only, 45 bases that are in frame from base 1. On the study overall, not on this receptor specifically: Naive subsets generally had larger estimated clonotype richness than memory subsets. Sampling was limited to blood, and TCR repertoires in tissue likely differ from TCR repertoires in blood. Higher generation probabilities were observed for clonotypes shared by all four sorted-subset donors than for non-shared clonotypes. Rarefaction of sorted-subset datasets indicated incomplete sequencing despite the large sequencing depth. The small number of donors limited the genetic and exposure-history diversity represented. Pairwise subsampling indicated that sequencing depth was expected to affect the degree of clonotype sharing among donors. When several donors were compared, the shared fraction of clonotypes was 5% to 6.5% for naive CD4, less than 4% for naive CD8, roughly 2.5% for memory CD4, and 0.35% to 0.5% for memory CD8.

This clone was found a few times. Its antigen remains undetermined. Base-call qualities are not available, and no considerably larger clone is one nucleotide away. The donors were healthy, HIV-negative adults who had no recently reported acute infections or vaccinations. Only Caucasian adults living in Nashville, Tennessee, USA were represented among the donors. CD4+ T cells were enriched through magnetic negative selection, after which naive cells were positively selected on CD45RA and the remaining negative fraction served as the memory subset. Blood was collected by leukapheresis, and PBMCs were isolated by Ficoll-Histopaque density gradient centrifugation and then cryopreserved in liquid nitrogen vapor phase. Purity and quantity of every magnetically sorted T cell population were checked by analytical flow cytometry. Genomic DNA was isolated from every sorted fraction and measured by UV absorbance on a Nanodrop 2000c.

In this chain, TRBV10-3 is recombined with TRBJ1-2; 9 central bases correspond to TRBD1. This clonotype was obtained from a man aged 18 to 30 in good health. Sequencing was carried out using memory CD4+ T cells sorted from blood. The sample's cell subset or site label is to be understood as: CD45RA-negative fraction. Here is the DNA: TGTGCCATCAGTGAGTCATCCGGGACAGGGTCTGGCTACACCTTC. This codes for CAISESSGTGSGYTF.